The 4 T cell receptor beta chains in this list originate from one sample, sequenced in a study of OX40 agonist ivuxolimab in advanced cancers. The data were produced by immunoSEQ multiplex PCR, yet TCRdb's version contains in-frame clones alone and is incomplete. The sample has under 85,000 clones, around 89% seen once; the top ten hold roughly 0.44%. The starting material was CD4+ or CD8+ T cells sorted from blood, obtained in a trial of the OX40 agonist ivuxolimab. The receptors here all came from an adult with an advanced solid tumor such as melanoma, head and neck, liver or kidney cancer.

The chain links TRBV9 to TRBJ2-2; possibly TRBD1 or TRBD2 for D (5 bases each). This CDR3 is 14 amino acids long. Germline CDR1 is SGDLS and CDR2 is YYNGEE. V was shortened by 6 bases and J by 3 bases, with 12 bases between the two germline ends. The chain's CDR3 is CASKRGSDTGELFF. CDR3 sequence (DNA): TGTGCCAGCAAGAGGGGCAGCGACACCGGGGAGCTGTTTTTT.

The chain combines TRBV5-4 with TRBJ1-2; TRBD1 might be the D (5 bases). The V end was cut by 0 bases, the J end by 3 bases, with 12 bases between. The CDR3 spans 15 residues. Germline CDR1 and CDR2: SGHNT and YYREEE (reference sequence). The CDR3 sequence: CASSLAARGHYGYTF. The CDR3 bases are TGTGCCAGCAGCTTGGCCGCGCGGGGCCACTATGGCTACACCTTC.

V and J are TRBV9 and TRBJ2-3, with a weak D call TRBD1 (5 bases). The V and J ends lost 5 bases and 2 bases respectively, with 15 bases between them. CDR3 length equals 15 residues. Germline V gives CDR1 SGDLS, CDR2 YYNGEE. The CDR3 spells CASSPRGHFTDTQYF. DNA for the CDR3: TGTGCCAGCAGTCCCAGAGGACATTTCACAGATACGCAGTATTTT.

This chain links TRBV9 with TRBJ1-1; no clear D. The V gene's germline CDR1 is SGDLS and CDR2 YYNGEE. The CDR3 extends over 15 amino acids. V lost 1 base, J lost 6 bases, and 16 bases lay in between. CDR3 protein: CASSVSSGKAPEAFF. The CDR3 DNA follows: TGTGCCAGCAGCGTATCCTCGGGCAAGGCCCCTGAAGCTTTCTTT.